This TCR beta chain was identified during a study of blood T cell repertoires in COVID-19. Study-level background: PBMCs, B-cell-depleted T cells, or T cells provided the cDNA or gDNA that made up the material.

Authors' analysis steps: Amplified reference gene primers provided the basis for estimating nucleated cell counts. The data were produced by immunoSEQ multiplex PCR, yet TCRdb's version contains in-frame clones alone and is incomplete. V and J calls and clone size are copied from that table; D and trimming were computed from the DNA. The table records some 250,000 clones, nearly 90% of them present only once. In this sample, this clone turned up a few times. This CDR3 spans 16 amino acids. The V gene's germline CDR1 is LNHNV and CDR2 YYDKDF (reference sequence). V shed 1 base, J shed 3 bases, and the junction held 5 bases outside the gene matches.

The source material was peripheral blood. This sequence originates from a woman in her twenties or thirties with acute or convalescent COVID-19. The gene calls are TRBV15 and TRBJ1-3, with TRBD1 identical over 8 bases. CDR3 in amino acids: CATSRGLQGDGNTIYF. The CDR3 region has the DNA TGTGCCACCAGCAGAGGTCTACAGGGGGATGGAAACACCATATATTTT.